The source of this T cell receptor beta chain is a study of T and B cells in COVID-19 patients. CDR3 length: 13 residues. Germline-derived CDR1 and CDR2 are SGHNT and YYREEE (reference sequence). TRB rearrangements were amplified by multiplex PCR with BIOMED2 TRB-A/B primers. MiXCR was run by TCRdb on the multiplex PCR reads, yielding one entry per CDR3 protein. The sample carries roughly 9,600 distinct CDR3 sequences, about 40% recorded once. For this clonotype: Compared with germline, one end of the junction differs, possibly owing to a read error.

Each TRB amplification used roughly 240-550 ng of genomic DNA from blood. The chain recombines TRBV5-4 with TRBJ1-2; tentatively, D is TRBD1 (5 bases). The clonotype was recovered from a human donor with active COVID-19. Sequenced material: blood. The CDR3 region is CASSFFRGGGYTF. In DNA form, the CDR3 reads TGCGCCAGCAGCTTTTTTAGGGGTGGAGGCTACACCTTC.